This TCR beta chain was captured in a study of cytomegalovirus exposure and HLA in healthy donors. Broader study findings: Testing in vitro showed a few CMV-associated chains specific for CMV antigens. Some TCR beta chains (around 160 of them) were listed as cytomegalovirus-associated. It was reportedly the case that the classifier diagnosed cytomegalovirus status with high specificity and sensitivity.

The germline V and J ends were trimmed by 4 bases and 2 bases, with 15 bases remaining between them. This CDR3 region has 15 residues. From germline, CDR1 is SGHTS and CDR2 YDEGEE. In the PCR, 60 Vbeta and 13 Jbeta primers were used. Per the authors' pipeline: Approximately 78 million unique TCR beta chains, about 11 million of them shared, were counted by a later analysis. Clones were sequenced by immunoSEQ multiplex PCR, and TCRdb holds only the in-frame ones, with some missing. V and J calls and clone size come straight from that table; D and trimming were deduced from the DNA. This table holds under 200,000 clones, 65% to 85% found once. For this clone: Its antigen is not identified.

V is TRBV5-8 and J is TRBJ1-2; no firm D call. The clonotype originates from a woman aged 25 to 39 in good health and CMV-seropositive. Sequencing input: PBMCs. CDR3 bases: TGTGCCAGCAGCGGTGGGAGGGTGGCAAACTATGGCTACACCTTC. Its translation: CASSGGRVANYGYTF.